This entry lists 26 T cell receptor beta chains sequenced from one sample in a study of T-cell memory formation after mild COVID-19. Via MiXCR, TCRdb re-called the 5' RACE reads, giving one row per CDR3 protein. The sample has roughly 560,000 distinct CDR3 sequences; 20% are singletons. Sequenced material: PBMCs or a T cell subset sorted from them (not recorded which). These receptors came from an adult woman who had mild COVID-19 (a few samples of this study predate the infection). Cell type and time point are not known.

The chain employs TRBV27 and TRBJ2-7; D is unclear. Trimming shortened V by 0 bases and J by 4 bases, and 7 bases separated the two germline ends. This CDR3 is 13 amino acids long. Germline CDR1 MNHEY, CDR2 SMNVEV (reference sequence). As DNA, the CDR3 is TGTGCCAGCAGTTTATCGGTCCGGTACGAGCAGTACTTC. It yields the protein CASSLSVRYEQYF.

This clonotype has more than one count but fewer than ten. The chain has TRBV5-5 and TRBJ1-1; no firm D call. This CDR3 contains 15 residues. Between the trimmed V and J ends, which lost 6 bases and 1 base, there was a span of 16 bases. Germline assignment: CDR1 SGHKS and CDR2 YYEKEE (reference sequence). The CDR3 is CASTLRDFGNTEAFF. For the CDR3, the DNA is TGTGCCAGCACTCTGCGCGACTTTGGGAACACTGAAGCTTTCTTT.

This clonotype was counted between two and nine times. V is TRBV2 and J is TRBJ2-1, with D perhaps matching TRBD2 (6 bases). Germline CDR1 SNHLY, CDR2 FYNNEI. V dropped 6 bases and J dropped 10 bases, with 16 bases sitting between them. The CDR3 loop spans 13 amino acids. CDR3 protein: CASRPSRDFEQFF. DNA for the CDR3: TGTGCCAGCAGGCCAAGCCGGGACTTCGAGCAGTTCTTC. Full variable domain (remainder filled in from reference TRBV2 and TRBJ2-1): EPEVTQTPSHQVTQMGQEVILRCVPISNHLYFYWYRQILGQKVEFLVSFYNNEISEKSEIFDDQFSVERPDGSNFTLKIRSTKLEDSAMYFCASRPSRDFEQFFGPGTRLTVL.

The rearrangement links TRBV24-1 to TRBJ2-1; 10 nucleotides line up with TRBD2. This CDR3 contains 14 residues. Germline loops: CDR1 KGHDR, CDR2 SFDVKD. J was trimmed by 7 bases and V by 2 bases; bases with no gene match: 1. CDR3 loop: CATSDSSGSNEQFF. The CDR3 nucleotides read TGTGCCACCAGTGATTCTAGCGGGAGTAATGAGCAGTTCTTC.

This clonotype was seen a handful of times. The chain recombines TRBV4-2 with TRBJ1-6, with 8 bases matching TRBD1. The CDR3 extends over 15 amino acids. CDR1 LGHNA and CDR2 YNFKEQ come from the germline V gene. V dropped 1 base and J dropped 6; count of bases not matched to a gene: 2. The CDR3 DNA sequence: TGTGCCAGCAGCCAAGCAACAGGGGGTAATTCACCCCTCCACTTT. Residues: CASSQATGGNSPLHF.

The chain has TRBV20-1 and TRBJ1-5; no definite D call. The CDR3 sequence is 13 residues long. The V end was cut by 1 base, the J end by 5 bases, with 9 bases between. Germline lookup yields CDR1 DFQATT and CDR2 SNEGSKA (reference sequence). The CDR3 here is CSARGQADQPQHF. The CDR3 DNA reads TGCAGTGCTAGAGGGCAGGCCGATCAGCCCCAGCATTTT.

This clonotype was recorded a few times. V and J are TRBV6-2 or TRBV6-3 and TRBJ2-2; the match to TRBD2 covers 8 bases. Trimming at V came to 7 bases and at J to 9 bases, leaving 10 bases not matched to a gene. Germline V lookup: CDR1 MNHEY, CDR2 SVGEGT. There are 14 residues in the CDR3. In nucleotides, the CDR3 is TGTGCCAGCACCCACGGGGGGGTAGCCCGGGAGCTGTTTTTT. It yields the protein CASTHGGVARELFF.

This clonotype has just one count. The V gene is TRBV2, the J gene TRBJ2-7; 9 bases match TRBD1. J lost 9 bases, V lost 7 bases, and 10 bases had no gene match. In germline, CDR1 is SNHLY, CDR2 FYNNEI. The CDR3 extends over 13 amino acids. The CDR3 region is CASKGTGQVGQYF. The CDR3 nucleotides are TGTGCCAGCAAAGGGACAGGGCAAGTTGGGCAGTACTTC.

V and J are TRBV12-3 or TRBV12-4 and TRBJ2-1; the match to TRBD2 covers 7 bases. J lost 8 bases, V lost 5 bases, and 15 bases had no gene match. CDR3 length equals 16 residues. The CDR3 DNA reads TGTGCCAGCAGTCTGTTTAGGACTAGGGCCGGGGATGAGCAGTTCTTC. Translation: CASSLFRTRAGDEQFF.

This clonotype turned up a few times. CDR3 bases: TGTGCCAGCAGCTGGCTAGCGGGTCAAGAGACCCAGTACTTC. It specifies CASSWLAGQETQYF. The chain has TRBV11-2 and TRBJ2-5, with 8 bases identical to TRBD2. V lost 4 bases and J lost 2; bases outside the gene matches: 3. Germline assignment: CDR1 SGHAT and CDR2 FQNNGV. The CDR3 is 14 residues long.

This clonotype was observed at least ten times. The V gene is TRBV15, the J gene TRBJ2-7, with a possible D match to TRBD1 (6 bases). Looked up from germline, CDR1 is LNHNV and CDR2 is YYDKDF (reference sequence). Trimming removed 2 bases from V and 0 bases from J, with 20 bases in between. The CDR3 covers 18 residues. In nucleotides, the CDR3 is TGTGCCACCAGCAGAAAATTTACAGGGTTGGTAGTCTCCTACGAGCAGTACTTC. Its protein is CATSRKFTGLVVSYEQYF.

V gene TRBV20-1 combines with J gene TRBJ2-7; D not resolved. Germline assignment: CDR1 DFQATT and CDR2 SNEGSKA (reference sequence). The CDR3 sequence is 13 residues long. V lost 3 bases and J 0 bases, leaving 9 bases between the germline ends. The CDR3 spells CSASGDISYEQYF. DNA of the CDR3: TGCAGTGCTAGCGGTGATATCTCCTACGAGCAGTACTTC.

This clonotype was detected only a few times. The chain combines TRBV4-3 with TRBJ2-7; unclear D gene. The CDR3 totals 15 residues. The germline V gene has CDR1 LGHNA and CDR2 YSLEER. V was clipped by 1 base and J by 5 bases, with 15 bases between them. This chain's CDR3 is CASSQAFRLDNEQYF. For the CDR3, the DNA is TGCGCCAGCAGCCAAGCATTTAGGTTAGACAACGAGCAGTACTTC.

The sample holds a few counts of this clonotype. This chain joins TRBV4-3 and TRBJ2-7; D possibly uses TRBD1 or TRBD2 (5 bases each). Germline V lookup: CDR1 LGHNA, CDR2 YSLEER. The CDR3 length is 14 residues. Trimming took 0 bases from V and 6 from J, leaving 12 bases between them. CDR3 in amino acids: CASSQELWGSEQYF. CDR3 DNA: TGCGCCAGCAGCCAAGAACTCTGGGGGTCCGAGCAGTACTTC.

This chain uses TRBV5-6 with TRBJ2-1, with a weak D call TRBD2 (6 bases). Between the trimmed V and J ends, which lost 3 bases and 9 bases, there was a span of 16 bases. Per germline, CDR1 SGHDT and CDR2 YYEEEE. The CDR3 is made up of 14 amino acids. The chain's CDR3 is CASSSRAAGFEQFF. Written as DNA, the CDR3 is TGTGCCAGCAGCTCCCGGGCGGCGGGATTTGAGCAGTTCTTC.

This clonotype was observed a handful of times. The chain employs TRBV4-1 and TRBJ2-3; TRBD2 agrees at 12 bases. Trimming at V came to 0 bases and at J to 6 bases, leaving 1 base not matched to a gene. Germline-derived CDR1 and CDR2 are MGHRA and YSYEKL. The length of the CDR3 is 15 residues. The CDR3 sequence is CASSQEGTSGDTQYF. The DNA for the CDR3 is TGCGCCAGCAGCCAAGAGGGGACTAGCGGGGATACGCAGTATTTT.

V usage is TRBV5-1 and J usage is TRBJ1-1; a possible D gene is TRBD1 (5 bases). Per the germline V gene, CDR1 is SGHRS and CDR2 is YFSETQ. The V end lost 0 bases, the J end lost 5 bases, and 11 bases lay between the germline ends. This CDR3 is built from 14 residues. CDR3 coding DNA: TGCGCCAGCAGCTTGGCAGGGAGGCAAACTGAAGCTTTCTTT. Its protein product is CASSLAGRQTEAFF.

This clonotype was observed many times. The chain links TRBV2 to TRBJ2-5; no reliable D call. Trimming removed 3 bases at V and 3 bases at J, with 11 bases between. Germline CDR1 is SNHLY and CDR2 is FYNNEI. The CDR3 length is 14 residues. The DNA of the CDR3 is TGTGCCAGCAGTGATAGGGTCCGGGAAGAGACCCAGTACTTC. Its protein product is CASSDRVREETQYF.

The chain recombines TRBV10-2 with TRBJ2-3; possibly TRBD1 for D (5 bases). Germline V gene lookup returns CDR1 WSHSY and CDR2 SAAADI. V was trimmed by 8 bases and J by 1 base, leaving 13 bases between them. This CDR3 comprises 14 residues. CDR3 DNA sequence: TGCGCCAGCCGTGGGGCACCTGGCACAGATACGCAGTATTTT. Its protein is CASRGAPGTDTQYF.

The chain carries TRBV5-6 and TRBJ2-5; no clear D gene. The CDR3 runs to 17 residues. Germline CDR1 reads SGHDT; CDR2 reads YYEEEE. Trimming removed 3 bases from V and 5 bases from J, with 23 bases in between. The CDR3 reads CASSWMERVRGRETQYF. In DNA, the CDR3 is TGTGCCAGCAGCTGGATGGAACGCGTCCGAGGCAGGGAGACCCAGTACTTC. The variable domain in full, with the rest retrieved from reference TRBV5-6 and TRBJ2-5, is DAGVTQSPTHLIKTRGQQVTLRCSPKSGHDTVSWYQQALGQGPQFIFQYYEEEERQRGNFPDRFSGHQFPNYSSELNVNALLLGDSALYLCASSWMERVRGRETQYFGPGTRLLVL.

The chain joins TRBV12-3 or TRBV12-4 to TRBJ2-5; no reliable D call. The CDR3 consists of 12 residues. V gave up 0 bases and J gave up 7 bases, with 6 bases separating them. CDR3 nucleotides: TGTGCCAGCAGTTTAGCGAAGGGGACCCAGTACTTC. Protein: CASSLAKGTQYF.

CDR3 protein: CASSSQTGSSGANVLTF. The CDR3 nucleotides are TGTGCCAGCAGTTCACAGACGGGAAGCTCTGGGGCCAACGTCCTGACTTTC. The chain is built from TRBV6-5 and TRBJ2-6; D might be TRBD2 (5 bases). CDR1 MNHEY and CDR2 SVGAGI come from the germline V gene. Trimming shortened V by 4 bases and J by 0 bases, and 13 bases separated the two germline ends. This CDR3 has 17 amino acids.

In DNA form, the CDR3 reads TGTGCCAGCAGCTTACAGGGGAGGATCGGTGAAAAACTGTTTTTT. This sequence encodes CASSLQGRIGEKLFF. The chain links TRBV7-9 to TRBJ1-4; D perhaps matches TRBD1 (6 bases). Trimming took off 2 bases at V and 7 bases at J, with 14 bases between the two ends. CDR3 length: 15 amino acids. Germline V gives CDR1 SEHNR, CDR2 FQNEAQ (reference sequence).

This sequence joins TRBV27 and TRBJ2-1; 8 bases align to TRBD2. J gave up 5 bases and V 7 bases, and 10 bases lay outside the gene matches. Looked up from germline, CDR1 is MNHEY and CDR2 is SMNVEV (reference sequence). CDR3 length equals 15 residues. CDR3 loop: CASNLLAGNHNEQFF. The CDR3 DNA follows: TGTGCCAGCAACCTATTAGCGGGGAACCACAATGAGCAGTTCTTC.

This clonotype was seen more than once but under ten times. The CDR3 loop is CAISDGQGNNQPQHF. The CDR3 bases are TGTGCCATCAGTGATGGACAGGGGAACAATCAGCCCCAGCATTTT. The chain links TRBV10-3 to TRBJ1-5, with TRBD1 matching 9 bases. The CDR3 consists of 15 residues. CDR1 and CDR2 from the germline V gene are ENHRY and SYGVKD. V gave up 3 bases and J gave up 3 bases; unmatched junction bases: 3.

This clonotype appeared a few times. The genes are TRBV4-3 and TRBJ2-7; possible D gene TRBD2, 6 bases. Looked up from germline, CDR1 is LGHNA and CDR2 is YSLEER. Between the trimmed V and J ends, which lost 3 bases and 6 bases, there was a span of 9 bases. The CDR3 consists of 12 residues. This CDR3 reads CASSHVGGEQYF. CDR3 sequence (DNA): TGCGCCAGCAGCCACGTGGGGGGCGAGCAGTACTTC.